This TCR beta chain was found in a study of PD-1 blockade in classical Hodgkin lymphoma. Study conclusions and caveats: It was reported that newly diagnosed patients had less baseline TCR diversity than healthy donors.

Clones were read by immunoSEQ multiplex PCR, and TCRdb kept only the in-frame ones, dropping some. Of approximately 19,000 clones in the sample, roughly three quarters are singletons; the top ten hold roughly 22%. With regard to this clone: Its antigen is not identified.

Documented time point: cycle 4 day 1 (C4D1), after 5 to 7 weeks of nivolumab. Every patient relapsed after autologous stem cell transplantation, and brentuximab vedotin exposure varied. Responses achieved at best were complete response, partial response or progressive disease. Trimming left V 7 bases short and J 0 bases short, with 12 bases between. The CDR3 length is 14 residues. CDR1 is LNHDA, CDR2 SQIVND, per germline (reference sequence). The sequencing here drew on peripheral blood mononuclear cells (PBMCs), taken before the fourth cycle of nivolumab. The sequence came from a human donor with classical Hodgkin lymphoma. The chain carries TRBV19 and TRBJ1-1; D may be TRBD1 (5 bases). Here the CDR3 reads CASTRGIMNTEAFF. DNA for the CDR3: TGTGCCAGTACGAGGGGAATAATGAACACTGAAGCTTTCTTT.